This entry describes one T cell receptor beta chain. V was clipped by 0 bases and J by 1 base; unmatched bases: 3. The length of the CDR3 is 17 residues. The germline gives CDR1 SGHDT, CDR2 YYEEEE. Per the authors' pipeline: Estimated nucleated cell counts came from reference gene primer amplification. The repertoire was sequenced with immunoSEQ multiplex PCR; TCRdb's copy has only in-frame clones and lacks some. Clone size and V and J calls were adopted from that table, with D and trimming inferred from the DNA. The sample has tens of thousands of clones; about 92% are singletons. This entry is derived from a study of blood T cell repertoires in COVID-19. Overall study context: Acute-phase and convalescent COVID-19 samples originated in the United States, Italy and Spain.

The V gene is TRBV5-6, the J gene TRBJ2-3, with 12 bases that match TRBD2. The clonotype was recovered from a man over 45 with COVID-19, enrolled during active disease. Sequencing input: peripheral blood. The CDR3 is CASSLVWTSGGTDTQYF. The CDR3 DNA reads as TGTGCCAGCAGCTTGGTGTGGACTAGCGGGGGCACAGATACGCAGTATTTT.